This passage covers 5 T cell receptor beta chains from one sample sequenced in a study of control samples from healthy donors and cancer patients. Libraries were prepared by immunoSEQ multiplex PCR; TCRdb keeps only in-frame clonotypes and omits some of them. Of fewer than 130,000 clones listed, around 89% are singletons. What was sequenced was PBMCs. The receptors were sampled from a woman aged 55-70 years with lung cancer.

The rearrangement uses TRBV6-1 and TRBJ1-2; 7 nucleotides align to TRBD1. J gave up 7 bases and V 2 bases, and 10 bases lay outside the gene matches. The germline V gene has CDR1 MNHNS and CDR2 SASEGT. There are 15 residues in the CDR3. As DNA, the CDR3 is TGTGCCAGCAGTGAATCTTCAACAGGGGTAGGTGGCTACACCTTC. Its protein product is CASSESSTGVGGYTF.

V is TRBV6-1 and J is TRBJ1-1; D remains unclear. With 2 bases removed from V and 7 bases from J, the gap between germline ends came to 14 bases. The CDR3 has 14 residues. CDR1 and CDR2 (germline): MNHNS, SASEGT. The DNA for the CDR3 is TGTGCCAGCAGTGAAAGCCTGGGGTTGGGTGAAGCTTTCTTT. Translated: CASSESLGLGEAFF.

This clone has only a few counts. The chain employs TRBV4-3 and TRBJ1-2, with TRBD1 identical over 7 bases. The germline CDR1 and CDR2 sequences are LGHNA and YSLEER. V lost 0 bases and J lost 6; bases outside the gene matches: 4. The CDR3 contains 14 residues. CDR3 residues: CASSQDLGGDGYTF. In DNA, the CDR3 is TGCGCCAGCAGCCAAGATTTAGGGGGCGATGGCTACACCTTC.

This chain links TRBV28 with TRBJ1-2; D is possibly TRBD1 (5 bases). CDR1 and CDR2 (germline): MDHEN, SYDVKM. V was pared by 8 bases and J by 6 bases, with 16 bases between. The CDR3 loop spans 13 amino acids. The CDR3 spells CASGWGRGHGYTF. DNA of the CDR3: TGTGCCAGCGGATGGGGACGCGGGCATGGCTACACCTTC.

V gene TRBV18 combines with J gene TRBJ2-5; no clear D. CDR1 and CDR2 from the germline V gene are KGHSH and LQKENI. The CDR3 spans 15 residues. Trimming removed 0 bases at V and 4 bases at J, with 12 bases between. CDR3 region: CASSPPYGDGETQYF. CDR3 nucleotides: TGTGCCAGCTCACCACCGTATGGGGATGGAGAGACCCAGTACTTC.